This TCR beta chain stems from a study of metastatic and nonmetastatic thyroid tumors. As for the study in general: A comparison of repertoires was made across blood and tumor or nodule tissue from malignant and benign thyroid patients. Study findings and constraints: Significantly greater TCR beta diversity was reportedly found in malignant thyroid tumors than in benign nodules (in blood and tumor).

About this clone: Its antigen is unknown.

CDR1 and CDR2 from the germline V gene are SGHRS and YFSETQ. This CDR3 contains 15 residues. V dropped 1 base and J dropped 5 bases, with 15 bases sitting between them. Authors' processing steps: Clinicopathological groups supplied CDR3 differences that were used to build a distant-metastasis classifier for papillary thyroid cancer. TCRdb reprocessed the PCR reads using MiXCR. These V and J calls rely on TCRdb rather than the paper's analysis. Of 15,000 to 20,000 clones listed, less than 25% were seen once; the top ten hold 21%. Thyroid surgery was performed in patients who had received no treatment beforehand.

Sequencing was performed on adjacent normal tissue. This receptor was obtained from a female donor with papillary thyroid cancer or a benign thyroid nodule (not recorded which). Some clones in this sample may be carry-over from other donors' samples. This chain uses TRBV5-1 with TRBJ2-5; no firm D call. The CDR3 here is CASSLRTAAEETQYF. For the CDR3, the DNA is TGCGCCAGCAGCTTGCGCACGGCGGCGGAGGAGACCCAGTACTTC.